These T cell receptor beta chains were read from a single sample in a study of T cell responses to AZD1222 COVID-19 vaccine. Assay used: immunoSEQ multiplex PCR; TCRdb lists only in-frame clones, some missing. The table records 130,000 or so clones, almost 85% of them present only once. The specimen was peripheral blood, collected 28 days after the second dose of the MenACWY control vaccine. The receptor set was obtained from an adult who received the MenACWY meningococcal vaccine as a control. Each CDR3 is given with its conserved first and last residue. The D gene is left open where the match is weak. Expanded clones are given a class, and other clones once, few, many or no size at all.

V	size	D	J	length	CDR3	DNA
TRBV10-3	once	NA	TRBJ2-2	15	CAIRDHPQGIGELFF	TGTGCCATCAGAGACCACCCACAGGGTATCGGGGAGCTGTTTTTT
TRBV7-2	NA	TRBD1	TRBJ1-2	16	CASSYRGRDTNYGYTF	TGTGCCAGCAGCTACAGGGGGCGGGACACTAACTATGGCTACACCTTC
TRBV7-9	NA	NA	TRBJ1-6	13	CASSLEVDSPLHF	TGTGCCAGCAGCTTAGAGGTGGATTCACCCCTCCACTTT
TRBV7-3	NA	TRBD1	TRBJ1-2	14	CASSPGGGDYGYTF	TGTGCCAGCAGCCCTGGAGGGGGCGACTATGGCTACACCTTC
TRBV27	NA	NA	TRBJ1-1	16	CASSAKPGPKNTEAFF	TGTGCCAGCAGTGCTAAACCGGGACCGAAGAACACTGAAGCTTTCTTT
TRBV5-6	NA	TRBD1	TRBJ2-7	13	CASSFDRAYEQYF	TGTGCCAGCAGCTTCGACAGGGCTTACGAGCAGTACTTC
TRBV29-1	NA	NA	TRBJ1-1	13	CSVEHGVNTEAFF	TGCAGCGTTGAACACGGCGTGAACACTGAAGCTTTCTTT
TRBV5-1	many	NA	TRBJ2-1	18	CASSLFPSVVQSYNEQFF	TGCGCCAGCAGCTTGTTTCCGTCGGTGGTGCAGTCCTACAATGAGCAGTTCTTC
TRBV7-9	once	NA	TRBJ1-4	18	CASSRPAGASRSNEKLFF	TGTGCCAGCAGCCGTCCGGCAGGGGCGTCTAGGTCTAATGAAAAACTGTTTTTT
TRBV6-2/TRBV6-3	NA	NA	TRBJ2-1	14	CASSYSDISGEQFF	TGTGCCAGCAGTTACTCGGACATTTCGGGTGAGCAGTTCTTC
TRBV10-3	few	NA	TRBJ1-1	15	CAIRRAGQRDTEAFF	TGTGCCATCAGGCGGGCAGGGCAAAGGGACACTGAAGCTTTCTTT
TRBV9	NA	NA	TRBJ2-1	15	CASSPRGGPAGEQFF	TGTGCCAGCAGCCCAAGGGGTGGCCCCGCGGGTGAGCAGTTCTTC
TRBV28	NA	TRBD2	TRBJ2-1	19	CASNKLGLAGGFSYNEQFF	TGTGCCAGCAACAAACTGGGACTAGCGGGGGGTTTCTCCTACAATGAGCAGTTCTTC
TRBV11-2	NA	NA	TRBJ1-2	13	CASSLGGNYGYTF	TGTGCCAGCAGCTTAGGGGGCAACTATGGCTACACCTTC
TRBV19	NA	NA	TRBJ2-7	13	CASSVWTSYEQYF	TGTGCCAGTAGTGTTTGGACCTCCTACGAGCAGTACTTC
TRBV19	once	NA	TRBJ1-4	15	CASTGGKITNEKLFF	TGTGCCAGCACTGGTGGGAAAATAACTAATGAAAAACTGTTTTTT
TRBV5-5	once	NA	TRBJ1-6	15	CASSRTVPRNSPLHF	TGTGCCAGCAGCAGGACCGTGCCGCGGAATTCACCCCTCCACTTT
TRBV19	NA	NA	TRBJ2-7	13	CASSLGLVYEQYF	TGTGCCAGTAGTTTGGGACTTGTATACGAGCAGTACTTC
TRBV5-4	NA	NA	TRBJ2-7	16	CASSFSPGDPSYEQYF	TGTGCCAGCAGCTTTTCCCCAGGGGACCCATCCTACGAGCAGTACTTC
TRBV28	NA	TRBD2	TRBJ2-1	17	CASRPLPGLANYNEQFF	TGTGCCAGCAGACCTCTCCCGGGACTAGCGAATTACAATGAGCAGTTCTTC
TRBV5-1	NA	NA	TRBJ1-6	15	CASSLEGTGGSPLHF	TGCGCCAGCAGCTTGGAGGGGACCGGTGGCTCACCCCTCCACTTT
TRBV30	NA	NA	TRBJ1-2	13	CAWMNRADYGYTF	TGTGCCTGGATGAACAGGGCGGACTATGGCTACACCTTC
TRBV19	NA	NA	TRBJ1-5	15	CASTTSGRGNQPQHF	TGTGCCAGTACGACTTCAGGGAGAGGCAATCAGCCCCAGCATTTT
TRBV10-3	NA	NA	TRBJ2-3	15	CAISEVAAGTDTQYF	TGTGCCATCAGTGAGGTGGCGGCAGGCACAGATACGCAGTATTTT
TRBV5-4	NA	NA	TRBJ2-2	12	CASKMEVGSLFF	TGTGCCAGCAAAATGGAGGTCGGGTCGTTGTTTTTT
TRBV30	NA	NA	TRBJ1-4	14	CAWSLKAGDEKLFF	TGTGCCTGGAGTCTGAAGGCAGGGGATGAAAAACTGTTTTTT
TRBV20-1	NA	NA	TRBJ1-2	11	CSAGTYYGYTF	TGCAGTGCTGGGACCTACTATGGCTACACCTTC
TRBV7-8	NA	NA	TRBJ1-4	15	CASSLFRGMYEKLFF	TGTGCCAGCAGCTTATTCAGGGGCATGTACGAAAAACTGTTTTTT
TRBV19	NA	NA	TRBJ2-1	14	CASSIPPGVDEQFF	TGTGCCAGTAGTATCCCCCCAGGGGTCGATGAGCAGTTCTTC
TRBV7-9	NA	TRBD1	TRBJ1-6	16	CASSLGQGTDNSPLHF	TGTGCCAGCAGCTTAGGACAGGGGACTGATAATTCACCCCTCCACTTT
TRBV6-5	NA	NA	TRBJ1-1	13	CASSYGPTVEAFF	TGTGCCAGCAGTTACGGCCCGACGGTTGAAGCTTTCTTT
TRBV3-1/TRBV3-2	NA	NA	TRBJ2-7	11	CASSRGAAQYF	TGTGCCAGCAGCCGAGGAGCGGCCCAGTACTTC
TRBV27	NA	NA	TRBJ1-4	10	CASIPGSLFF	TGTGCCAGCATTCCGGGGAGTCTGTTTTTT
TRBV5-1	NA	NA	TRBJ1-1	14	CASSETQSSTEAFF	TGCGCCAGCAGCGAGACTCAGAGTTCGACTGAAGCTTTCTTT
TRBV19	NA	NA	TRBJ1-1	14	CASSGDRENTEAFF	TGTGCCAGTAGTGGCGACCGAGAGAACACTGAAGCTTTCTTT
TRBV5-1	NA	NA	TRBJ2-3	16	CASSLMKLAGADTQYF	TGCGCCAGCAGCTTGATGAAACTAGCAGGGGCAGATACGCAGTATTTT
TRBV7-2	few	TRBD2	TRBJ2-2	16	CASSLGFSGSGGELFF	TGTGCCAGCAGCTTAGGGTTTAGCGGGAGCGGCGGGGAGCTGTTTTTT
TRBV6-2/TRBV6-3	once	NA	TRBJ2-1	12	CASSFPSNEQFF	TGTGCCAGCAGTTTTCCATCAAATGAGCAGTTCTTC
TRBV28	NA	NA	TRBJ2-7	14	CASTAVRDSYEQYF	TGTGCCAGCACTGCGGTCCGGGATTCCTACGAGCAGTACTTC
TRBV9	NA	TRBD1	TRBJ1-1	16	CASSARDRGSNTEAFF	TGTGCCAGCAGCGCCCGGGACAGGGGGTCGAACACTGAAGCTTTCTTT
TRBV19	NA	NA	TRBJ1-3	18	CASSTNRDLKFPGNTIYF	TGTGCCAGTAGTACTAACAGGGATTTGAAGTTCCCTGGAAACACCATATATTTT
TRBV9	NA	NA	TRBJ1-1	15	CASRPGVGSNTEAFF	TGTGCCAGCAGGCCCGGCGTCGGCTCGAACACTGAAGCTTTCTTT
TRBV28	NA	NA	TRBJ2-1	14	CASSLEGLGSLQFF	TGTGCCAGCAGTTTAGAGGGGTTGGGGTCTCTCCAGTTCTTC
TRBV6-5	few	NA	TRBJ1-6	12	CASSDSVMALHF	TGTGCCAGCAGTGACTCGGTCATGGCCCTCCACTTT
TRBV7-6	NA	NA	TRBJ1-2	14	CASSPTDSAWGYTF	TGTGCCAGCAGCCCGACAGACTCTGCGTGGGGCTACACCTTC
TRBV19	NA	NA	TRBJ1-4	16	CASSIWGGSTNEKLFF	TGTGCCAGTAGTATATGGGGAGGATCAACTAATGAAAAACTGTTTTTT
TRBV3-1/TRBV3-2	NA	NA	TRBJ1-1	15	CASSRNGNMNTEAFF	TGTGCCAGCAGCCGGAACGGGAACATGAACACTGAAGCTTTCTTT
TRBV24-1	NA	NA	TRBJ1-2	13	CATSEQLNYGYTF	TGTGCCACCAGTGAGCAGCTCAACTATGGCTACACCTTC
TRBV28	NA	NA	TRBJ1-3	15	CASTSGGASGNTIYF	TGTGCCAGCACCTCTGGAGGGGCCTCTGGAAACACCATATATTTT
TRBV19	NA	NA	TRBJ2-7	13	CASSLAGSYEQYF	TGTGCCAGTAGCTTGGCGGGGTCCTACGAGCAGTACTTC
TRBV5-1	NA	TRBD1	TRBJ1-1	15	CASSLDGQGATGAFF	TGCGCCAGCAGCCTGGACGGACAGGGGGCAACCGGAGCTTTCTTT
TRBV10-2	once	TRBD1	TRBJ2-2	15	CASSVTGQDTGELFF	TGCGCCAGCAGTGTGACAGGGCAAGACACCGGGGAGCTGTTTTTT
TRBV27	NA	NA	TRBJ2-1	16	CASSLSSRQPMGEQFF	TGTGCCAGCAGTTTATCAAGCCGACAGCCAATGGGTGAGCAGTTCTTC
TRBV29-1	NA	NA	TRBJ1-1	14	CSAVVRRLNTEAFF	TGCAGCGCCGTGGTGAGGAGACTCAACACTGAAGCTTTCTTT
TRBV5-6	NA	NA	TRBJ2-7	15	CASSSPQGGGYEQYF	TGTGCCAGCAGCTCCCCTCAGGGAGGCGGCTACGAGCAGTACTTC
TRBV24-1	NA	TRBD1	TRBJ1-2	14	CATSQEGGSSGYTF	TGTGCCACCAGTCAAGAAGGGGGCTCGAGTGGCTACACCTTC
TRBV19	once	TRBD2	TRBJ2-1	19	CASRSHTSGMSNSVNEQFF	TGTGCCAGTAGGAGCCACACTAGCGGGATGTCGAACTCTGTCAATGAGCAGTTCTTC